One sample yielded the 32 T cell receptor beta chains listed below, sequenced in a study of shared clonotypes between healthy human individuals. Produced via immunoSEQ multiplex PCR; TCRdb's table is partial and in-frame only. The data contain approximately 650,000 clones, nearly 97% of them seen just once; the ten biggest clones take up 0.09% to 0.13%. Selected positively for CCR7 and CD45RO-negative, naive CD8 cells excluded terminally differentiated effector memory CD45RA+ cells. The sample was naive CD8+ T cells sorted from blood. The origin of the receptors is a woman in her 30s in good health.

The chain uses TRBV6-1 and TRBJ1-1, with a possible D match to TRBD1 (6 bases). V was cut by 3 bases and J by 7 bases, with 9 bases left in between. The germline gives CDR1 MNHNS, CDR2 SASEGT. The CDR3 has 12 amino acids. CDR3 protein: CASSEGGIEAFF. The CDR3 coding sequence is TGTGCCAGCAGTGAGGGGGGCATTGAAGCTTTCTTT.

V usage is TRBV19 and J usage is TRBJ1-5; D might be TRBD1 (5 bases). CDR1 LNHDA and CDR2 SQIVND come from the germline V gene (reference sequence). V lost 6 bases and J 4 bases, leaving 10 bases between the germline ends. CDR3 length equals 13 residues. In nucleotides, the CDR3 is TGTGCCAGTAGATGGGGGGAGAATCAGCCCCAGCATTTT. Translation: CASRWGENQPQHF.

CDR3 sequence: CASSLRGGGRVHEQYF. The CDR3, as DNA: TGTGCCAGCAGTTTGCGTGGGGGGGGGCGAGTACACGAGCAGTACTTC. The chain carries TRBV28 and TRBJ2-7, with D possibly TRBD2 on 7 matching bases. Germline CDR1 is MDHEN and CDR2 is SYDVKM. With 3 bases removed from V and 5 bases from J, the gap between germline ends came to 20 bases. The CDR3 totals 16 residues.

The rearrangement joins TRBV6-6 to TRBJ1-1; 8 bases match TRBD1. This CDR3 is built from 16 residues. CDR1 and CDR2 from the germline V gene are MNHNY and SVGAGI (reference sequence). V lost 7 bases, J lost 3 bases, and 13 bases stayed unmatched. Here the CDR3 DNA reads TGTGCCAGCATCCTCACACTCCGGGACAGGCACACTGAAGCTTTCTTT. Residues: CASILTLRDRHTEAFF.

The chain recombines TRBV6-6 with TRBJ1-1; D gene unclear. The CDR3 totals 13 residues. V was clipped by 0 bases and J by 6 bases, with 8 bases between them. The V gene's germline CDR1 is MNHNY and CDR2 SVGAGI (reference sequence). The CDR3 DNA reads as TGTGCCAGCAGTTACTCGAACGATGCTGAAGCTTTCTTT. Protein sequence: CASSYSNDAEAFF.

CDR3 protein: CASSQARLFGSGETQYF. Written as DNA, the CDR3 is TGCGCCAGCAGCCAAGCCCGACTATTCGGGAGTGGGGAGACCCAGTACTTC. The chain is built from TRBV4-1 and TRBJ2-5; possible D gene TRBD2, 6 bases. Trimming took 1 base from V and 5 from J, leaving 20 bases between them. This CDR3 is 17 amino acids long. From germline, CDR1 is MGHRA and CDR2 YSYEKL.

The V gene is TRBV7-9, the J gene TRBJ2-1; no clear D. The CDR3 has 12 residues. With 4 bases removed from V and 7 bases from J, the gap between germline ends came to 8 bases. Per the germline V gene, CDR1 is SEHNR and CDR2 is FQNEAQ (reference sequence). CDR3 sequence reads: CASSSEVNEQFF. CDR3 DNA: TGTGCCAGCAGCTCCGAAGTAAATGAGCAGTTCTTC.

Comment on this clone: The sample has other DNA sequences that encode this CDR3 too. The chain uses TRBV28 and TRBJ2-7; D uncertain. The CDR3 extends over 12 amino acids. The germline V gene encodes CDR1 MDHEN and CDR2 SYDVKM. V was trimmed by 6 bases and J by 4 bases, leaving 10 bases between them. The CDR3 loop is CASRDMGYEQYF. The CDR3 DNA sequence: TGTGCCAGCAGGGATATGGGATACGAGCAGTACTTC. The variable domain in full, completed from reference TRBV28 and TRBJ2-7, reads DVKVTQSSRYLVKRTGEKVFLECVQDMDHENMFWYRQDPGLGLRLIYFSYDVKMKEKGDIPEGYSVSREKKERFSLILESASTNQTSMYLCASRDMGYEQYFGPGTRLTVT.

In the case of this clone: Its ends do not fully match the called genes, so a read error is possible. This sequence joins TRBV4-2 and TRBJ2-3; 7 bases map to TRBD2. Germline lookup yields CDR1 LGHNA and CDR2 YNFKEQ. This CDR3 spans 15 amino acids. The CDR3 loop is CASSQGLAGTYTQYF. The CDR3 coding sequence is TGTGCCAGCAGCCAAGGATTAGCGGGCACATATACGCAGTATTTT.

This clone was recorded only once. The chain links TRBV6-5 to TRBJ2-7, with 9 bases identical to TRBD1. Germline V CDR1 and CDR2: MNHEY, SVGAGI. The CDR3 loop spans 15 amino acids. The ends lost 3 bases at V and 5 bases at J; junction bases unmatched: 8. For the CDR3, the DNA is TGTGCCAGCAGTTATTCATCCACAGGGGGCGACGAGCAGTACTTC. Encoded protein: CASSYSSTGGDEQYF.

The chain combines TRBV28 with TRBJ1-3; D is possibly TRBD1 (6 bases). With 5 bases removed from V and 2 bases from J, the gap between germline ends came to 19 bases. CDR1 and CDR2 (germline): MDHEN, SYDVKM. The CDR3 totals 17 residues. The CDR3 spells CASSPAATGYTGNTIYF. In DNA form, the CDR3 reads TGTGCCAGCAGTCCCGCGGCTACAGGGTACACTGGAAACACCATATATTTT.

The J gene is TRBJ2-5, the V gene TRBV21-1; the D segment call TRBD1 is taken from the table without a DNA check. TRBV21-1 is a pseudogene locus. CDR3 size: 22 residues. The CDR3 bases are TGTGCCAGCAGCAAAGCCCCCCCATTTTTCCGACCCCCAGGGGAACCTGAAGAGACCCAGTACTTC. Translation gives CASSKAPPFFRPPGEPEETQYF.

The chain carries TRBV5-1 and TRBJ2-7, with 10 bases identical to TRBD2. The V and J ends lost 0 bases and 3 bases, in that order; junction bases with no gene match: 6. The CDR3 totals 16 residues. The germline CDR1 and CDR2 sequences are SGHRS and YFSETQ. In DNA form, the CDR3 reads TGCGCCAGCAGCTTGGGCCAACTAGCGGGGTACTACGAGCAGTACTTC. Its protein product is CASSLGQLAGYYEQYF.

The V call is TRBV27, the J call TRBJ2-3; D might be TRBD2 (6 bases). With 7 bases removed from V and 5 bases from J, the gap between germline ends came to 16 bases. Germline V lookup: CDR1 MNHEY, CDR2 SMNVEV (reference sequence). The CDR3 loop spans 14 amino acids. The CDR3 protein is CASNDPGGGDTQYF. Here the CDR3 DNA reads TGTGCCAGCAACGACCCCGGGGGTGGAGATACGCAGTATTTT.

The chain joins TRBV19 to TRBJ2-5, with 7 bases fitting TRBD1. The J call may not be correct, given that the DNA end is closer to TRBJ2-7. The CDR3 loop spans 12 amino acids. The V gene's germline CDR1 is LNHDA and CDR2 SQIVND (reference sequence). The CDR3 here is CASSVTGDEQYF. CDR3 nucleotides: TGTGCCAGTAGTGTAACAGGGGACGAGCAGTACTTC.

J is TRBJ2-7 and V is TRBV15; 7 bases match TRBD1. Germline V gives CDR1 LNHNV, CDR2 YYDKDF (reference sequence). The junction had 5 bases not matched to a gene; V was cut back by 3 bases and J by 3 bases. CDR3 length equals 14 residues. CDR3 bases: TGTGCCACCAGCAGCGGGACAGCCTACTACGAGCAGTACTTC. Protein sequence: CATSSGTAYYEQYF.

Worth noting for this clone: This same CDR3 is encoded by further DNA sequences in the sample. The V call is TRBV28, the J call TRBJ2-7, with no clear D. CDR1 is MDHEN, CDR2 SYDVKM, per germline. The CDR3 has 11 amino acids. V dropped 5 bases and J dropped 7 bases, with 9 bases sitting between them. The CDR3 spells CASSLLGEQYF. DNA of the CDR3: TGTGCCAGCAGTCTACTTGGGGAGCAGTACTTC.

The chain has TRBV27 and TRBJ2-3; D assignment may be TRBD1 or TRBD2 (5 bases each). Looked up from germline, CDR1 is MNHEY and CDR2 is SMNVEV (reference sequence). There are 12 residues in the CDR3. Trimming pared 9 bases from V and 1 base from J, leaving 8 bases between. This CDR3 reads CASLGGTDTQYF. CDR3 nucleotides: TGTGCCAGTCTGGGGGGCACAGATACGCAGTATTTT.

The V call is TRBV4-1, the J call TRBJ2-2; D is undetermined. The CDR3 extends over 12 amino acids. Germline V gene data show CDR1 as MGHRA and CDR2 as YSYEKL. Trimming took 6 bases from V and 6 from J, leaving 8 bases between them. CDR3 amino acids: CASSLVAGELFF. DNA for the CDR3: TGCGCCAGCAGTCTAGTAGCCGGGGAGCTGTTTTTT.

A remark on this clone: In the same sample, other DNA sequences code for this CDR3. The CDR3 DNA reads as TGCGCCAGCAGCCTTACGGGGTACGAGCAGTACTTC. Translating gives CASSLTGYEQYF. The chain recombines TRBV4-1 with TRBJ2-7; possible D gene TRBD2, 5 bases. The CDR3 runs to 12 residues. CDR1 MGHRA and CDR2 YSYEKL come from the germline V gene. V gave up 4 bases and J gave up 4 bases, with 8 bases separating them.

J is TRBJ2-1 and V is TRBV18, with D maybe TRBD2 (5 bases). The germline V gene encodes CDR1 KGHSH and CDR2 LQKENI. V lost 3 bases, J lost 3 bases, and 30 bases lay in between. This CDR3 has 21 amino acids. The DNA for the CDR3 is TGTGCCAGCTCACCCAGCGAATACGCGGAGCGCGGGCTAGCATTCTACAATGAGCAGTTCTTC. Translated: CASSPSEYAERGLAFYNEQFF.

The V and J genes are TRBV5-4 and TRBJ1-1, with 8 positions matching TRBD1. V was pared by 7 bases and J by 5 bases, with 4 bases of the junction left unmatched. Germline CDR1 is SGHNT and CDR2 is YYREEE (reference sequence). CDR3 length: 12 amino acids. The CDR3 spells CASGQGATEAFF. The CDR3 region has the DNA TGTGCCAGCGGTCAGGGGGCAACTGAAGCTTTCTTT.

The V gene is TRBV2, the J gene TRBJ2-1; D possibly corresponds to TRBD2 (6 bases). This CDR3 spans 16 amino acids. V was pared by 6 bases and J by 3 bases, with 18 bases between. Germline CDR1 is SNHLY and CDR2 is FYNNEI. DNA for the CDR3: TGTGCCAGCAGCCGCAAATCACGGGGACTCTACAATGAGCAGTTCTTC. This translates into CASSRKSRGLYNEQFF.

The rearrangement joins TRBV13 to TRBJ2-7; 7 bases fit TRBD2. Losses at the gene ends were 3 bases for V and 3 bases for J; bases not matched to a gene: 5. This CDR3 is built from 14 residues. CDR1 and CDR2 (germline): PRHDT, FYEKMQ (reference sequence). The chain's CDR3 is CASSLGGTYYEQYF. The CDR3 region has the DNA TGTGCCAGCAGCTTGGGAGGGACTTACTACGAGCAGTACTTC.

V usage is TRBV27 and J usage is TRBJ1-4; D ambiguous. Trimming cost V 0 bases and J 8 bases, with 7 bases left between them. CDR3 length equals 13 residues. Germline-derived CDR1 and CDR2 are MNHEY and SMNVEV (reference sequence). CDR3 nucleotide sequence: TGTGCCAGCAGTTTATCTAGGTGGGAAAAACTGTTTTTT. As protein: CASSLSRWEKLFF.

V and J are TRBV29-1 and TRBJ2-4, with a tentative D call TRBD1 (6 bases). Between the trimmed V and J ends, which lost 6 bases and 1 base, there was a span of 16 bases. The germline V gene has CDR1 SQVTM and CDR2 ANQGSEA. The CDR3 extends over 15 amino acids. CDR3 DNA sequence: TGCAGCGTCTTTCGACAGGAGGATGCCAAAAACATTCAGTACTTC. The encoded protein is CSVFRQEDAKNIQYF.

The chain uses TRBV30 and TRBJ2-3; D is unresolved. CDR1 is GTSNPN, CDR2 SVGIG, per germline (reference sequence). V lost 3 bases to trimming and J lost 2 bases, with 15 bases between them. The CDR3 consists of 15 residues. The DNA of the CDR3 is TGTGCCTGGAGCCCCGGTGCATGGGACACAGATACGCAGTATTTT. Translating it yields CAWSPGAWDTDTQYF.

In regard to this clone: The sample carries other DNA sequences with the same CDR3. The chain carries TRBV9 and TRBJ1-4, with D perhaps matching TRBD1 (5 bases). This CDR3 is 15 amino acids long. The germline CDR1 and CDR2 sequences are SGDLS and YYNGEE. Trimming stripped 3 bases from V and 2 bases from J, with 11 bases between. The CDR3 coding sequence is TGTGCCAGCAGCGCCTCAGGGACCACTAATGAAAAACTGTTTTTT. Amino acid sequence: CASSASGTTNEKLFF.

The CDR3 reads CASSKIAGVNEQYF. The DNA of the CDR3 is TGTGCCAGCAGTAAGATAGCGGGAGTAAACGAGCAGTACTTC. The gene calls are TRBV27 and TRBJ2-7; 9 bases line up with TRBD2. In germline, CDR1 is MNHEY, CDR2 SMNVEV (reference sequence). V was clipped by 5 bases and J by 5 bases; unmatched bases: 7. The CDR3 length is 14 residues.

Concerning this clone: At one end, the junction sequence differs from germline, possibly due to a read error. CDR3 protein: CATKGSNYYNEQFF. CDR3 bases: TGTGCCACTAAGGGGTCCAACTACTACAATGAACAGTTCTTC. The chain is built from TRBV15 and TRBJ2-1, with D tentatively TRBD1 (5 bases). Per the germline V gene, CDR1 is LNHNV and CDR2 is YYDKDF (reference sequence). The CDR3 is 14 residues long.

The chain carries TRBV27 and TRBJ2-7; tentative D call: TRBD1 (6 bases). Trimming removed 6 bases from V and 5 bases from J, with 20 bases in between. The CDR3 length is 15 residues. Germline-derived CDR1 and CDR2 are MNHEY and SMNVEV (reference sequence). CDR3: CASSGGLGAGDEQYF. CDR3 in DNA: TGTGCCAGCAGCGGCGGGTTGGGGGCTGGCGACGAGCAGTACTTC.

The chain links TRBV19 to TRBJ1-5; 10 positions agree with TRBD1. J lost 5 bases, V lost 2 bases, and 6 bases had no gene match. The germline gives CDR1 LNHDA, CDR2 SQIVND (reference sequence). This CDR3 spans 16 amino acids. CDR3 amino acids: CASSIFGGQGYQPQHF. The CDR3 DNA is TGTGCCAGTAGTATATTTGGGGGACAGGGGTATCAGCCCCAGCATTTT.